In its sample, the clone carrying this T cell receptor beta chain was seen once. This record belongs to a study of blood T cell repertoires in COVID-19. Here immunoSEQ multiplex PCR was the method, and the copy in TCRdb shows in-frame clones only, minus some. The sample has 350,000 to 400,000 clones; about 90% are singletons. Sequenced: PBMCs or T cells enriched from blood (not recorded which). This TCR came from a man aged 40-50 years in a cohort exposed to, infected with or recovered from COVID-19 (not recorded which).

The CDR3 DNA is TGTGCCAGCAGCTCTTCCGGACTAGCGATATACAATGAGCAGTTCTTC. Amino acid sequence: CASSSSGLAIYNEQFF. The chain uses TRBV5-5 and TRBJ2-1; 9 bases are a match to TRBD2. Germline loops: CDR1 SGHKS, CDR2 YYEKEE (reference sequence). The CDR3 spans 16 residues. Unmatched junction bases numbered 8, after V lost 3 bases and J lost 4 bases.